The TCR beta chain described here comes from a study of T and B cells in COVID-19 patients. Study information: Blood was sampled from COVID-19 patients who were either actively infected or recovered.

BIOMED2 TRB-A/B primer pools were used in multiplex TRB PCR. MiXCR was run by TCRdb on the multiplex PCR reads, yielding one entry per CDR3 protein. The data contain around 15,000 distinct CDR3 sequences, 28% of them singletons. With V trimmed by 2 bases and J by 7 bases, 6 bases remained unmatched. The CDR3 is 15 residues long. TRB was amplified from about 250-500 ng of blood genomic DNA. Findings and caveats of the study: CD4+, regulatory T cell, CD8+ and sorted SARS-CoV-2-responsive or tetramer+ T cells were not yet sequenced. The recovered cohort had under 3,000 exclusive TCR clusters, including 30 to 40 low generation probability clusters. Patients with COVID-19 reportedly showed strongly skewed T cell receptor beta variable and joining gene usage.

This clonotype is categorized as medium-sized. Its antigen is unknown. Input material: blood. The chain joins TRBV12-3 or TRBV12-4 to TRBJ2-2; 8 nucleotides align to TRBD2. The TCR was taken from a human donor who had recovered from COVID-19. The CDR3 reads CASSLSTAGDGELFF. CDR3 nucleotide sequence: TGTGCCAGCAGTTTAAGTACAGCGGGGGACGGGGAGCTGTTTTTT.